A selection of T cell receptor beta chains follows, all from one sample in a study of a mutant IDH1 vaccine in newly diagnosed glioma. Some clones are missing from TCRdb's copy, which holds only in-frame ones; the method was immunoSEQ multiplex PCR. The repertoire holds about 86,000 clones, with around 85% as singletons. These receptors' targets are unknown. The sequenced sample was PBMCs, obtained from a glioma patient whose treatment included an IDH1 peptide vaccine. The receptors were gathered from a young man with glioma. Some clones in this sample may be carry-over from other donors' samples. CDR3s include the opening cysteine and the closing phenylalanine or tryptophan. D genes are given only for firm matches. Clone size is shown for a subset of rows, as once, few, many or a class of expanded clone.

size: -
length: 12
V: TRBV28
D: -
J: TRBJ2-6
CDR3: CASSFSRNVLTF
DNA: TGTGCCAGCAGTTTCTCTCGCAACGTCCTGACTTTC

size: -
length: 16
V: TRBV10-1
D: TRBD1
J: TRBJ1-3
CDR3: CASSDPQGAAGNTIYF
DNA: TGCGCCAGCAGTGACCCACAGGGGGCTGCCGGAAACACCATATATTTT

size: -
length: 14
V: TRBV7-6
D: TRBD1
J: TRBJ1-4
CDR3: CASSLGQGGEKLFF
DNA: TGTGCCAGCAGCCTCGGACAGGGGGGAGAAAAACTGTTTTTT

size: -
length: 17
V: TRBV4-1
D: -
J: TRBJ2-6
CDR3: CASSHPEGRSGANVLTF
DNA: TGCGCCAGCAGCCATCCCGAGGGCCGCTCTGGGGCCAACGTCCTGACTTTC

size: -
length: 11
V: TRBV30
D: -
J: TRBJ2-7
CDR3: CAWSEPYEQYF
DNA: TGTGCCTGGAGTGAACCCTACGAGCAGTACTTC

size: -
length: 14
V: TRBV19
D: -
J: TRBJ2-1
CDR3: CASSPVGTGNEQFF
DNA: TGTGCCAGTAGTCCCGTGGGGACTGGGAATGAGCAGTTCTTC

size: -
length: 15
V: TRBV18
D: -
J: TRBJ2-3
CDR3: CASSPLQGRTDTQYF
DNA: TGTGCCAGCTCACCCCTTCAGGGGCGCACAGATACGCAGTATTTT

size: many
length: 13
V: TRBV29-1
D: -
J: TRBJ1-5
CDR3: CSVADRFDQPQHF
DNA: TGCAGCGTTGCAGACAGGTTTGATCAGCCCCAGCATTTT

size: -
length: 15
V: TRBV28
D: -
J: TRBJ2-3
CDR3: CAIHQGTVITDTQYF
DNA: TGTGCCATTCACCAGGGTACAGTTATCACAGATACGCAGTATTTT

size: -
length: 19
V: TRBV5-6
D: -
J: TRBJ1-3
CDR3: CASSLGKGRGALSGNTIYF
DNA: TGTGCCAGCAGCTTGGGTAAAGGTCGGGGAGCCCTCTCTGGAAACACCATATATTTT

size: -
length: 15
V: TRBV27
D: -
J: TRBJ2-6
CDR3: CASSLMGSGANVLTF
DNA: TGTGCCAGCAGTTTAATGGGCTCTGGGGCCAACGTCCTGACTTTC

size: -
length: 14
V: TRBV2
D: TRBD1
J: TRBJ2-7
CDR3: CASSRGQRTYEQYF
DNA: TGTGCCAGCAGTAGGGGACAGAGAACCTACGAGCAGTACTTC

size: -
length: 15
V: TRBV7-9
D: -
J: TRBJ2-3
CDR3: CASSSRPDGTDTQYF
DNA: TGTGCCAGCAGCTCCCGCCCAGACGGCACAGATACGCAGTATTTT

size: few
length: 13
V: TRBV7-6
D: -
J: TRBJ1-1
CDR3: CASSKSGNTEAFF
DNA: TGTGCCAGCAGCAAGTCAGGGAACACTGAAGCTTTCTTT

size: once
length: 15
V: TRBV5-5
D: -
J: TRBJ1-1
CDR3: CASSLLQVVNTEAFF
DNA: TGTGCCAGCAGCTTGCTCCAGGTTGTGAACACTGAAGCTTTCTTT

size: -
length: 16
V: TRBV28
D: TRBD2
J: TRBJ2-6
CDR3: CASRTSGSAGANVLTF
DNA: TGTGCCAGCAGGACTAGCGGGAGCGCTGGGGCCAACGTCCTGACTTTC

size: few
length: 14
V: TRBV5-1
D: TRBD1
J: TRBJ1-1
CDR3: CASTVMTGDTEAFF
DNA: TGCGCCAGCACAGTCATGACAGGGGACACTGAAGCTTTCTTT

size: -
length: 17
V: TRBV7-9
D: TRBD2
J: TRBJ2-5
CDR3: CASSLVGGGNRQETQYF
DNA: TGTGCCAGCAGCTTAGTGGGCGGGGGAAACCGCCAAGAGACCCAGTACTTC

size: few
length: 14
V: TRBV19
D: -
J: TRBJ1-5
CDR3: CASVPTRSNQPQHF
DNA: TGTGCCAGTGTCCCGACGAGAAGCAATCAGCCCCAGCATTTT

size: few
length: 15
V: TRBV9
D: -
J: TRBJ1-6
CDR3: CASSAYQTGYSPLHF
DNA: TGTGCCAGCAGCGCTTATCAAACAGGGTATTCACCCCTCCACTTT

size: -
length: 15
V: TRBV7-2
D: TRBD2
J: TRBJ2-5
CDR3: CASSLVAGGLETQYF
DNA: TGTGCCAGCAGCCTAGTAGCGGGGGGGCTCGAGACCCAGTACTTC

size: once
length: 15
V: TRBV5-6
D: TRBD2
J: TRBJ2-1
CDR3: CASTESRREWNEQFF
DNA: TGTGCCAGCACCGAATCCCGGCGGGAGTGGAATGAGCAGTTCTTC

size: -
length: 15
V: TRBV7-9
D: TRBD2
J: TRBJ2-1
CDR3: CASSPSLAGYNEQFF
DNA: TGTGCCAGCAGCCCGTCTCTAGCGGGGTACAATGAGCAGTTCTTC

size: few
length: 16
V: TRBV27
D: -
J: TRBJ1-1
CDR3: CASSPRGGITNTEAFF
DNA: TGTGCCAGCAGTCCCCGTGGGGGGATAACGAACACTGAAGCTTTCTTT

size: -
length: 15
V: TRBV6-6
D: TRBD1
J: TRBJ1-2
CDR3: CASRGTGTGSYGYTF
DNA: TGTGCCAGCAGGGGTACCGGGACAGGAAGCTATGGCTACACCTTC

size: -
length: 13
V: TRBV6-5
D: -
J: TRBJ1-4
CDR3: CATKATTNEKLFF
DNA: TGTGCCACCAAAGCAACAACTAATGAAAAACTGTTTTTT

size: -
length: 15
V: TRBV19
D: TRBD1
J: TRBJ1-6
CDR3: CASSPRDSWSKPLHF
DNA: TGTGCCAGTAGTCCCCGGGACAGCTGGTCTAAACCCCTCCACTTT

size: -
length: 15
V: TRBV9
D: -
J: TRBJ1-4
CDR3: CASSVSPRRGEKLFF
DNA: TGTGCCAGCAGCGTATCCCCCCGGAGGGGTGAAAAACTGTTTTTT

size: -
length: 13
V: TRBV6-6
D: -
J: TRBJ1-2
CDR3: CASSSRPEHGYTF
DNA: TGTGCCAGCAGCTCACGTCCCGAGCATGGCTACACCTTC

size: -
length: 16
V: TRBV4-3
D: -
J: TRBJ2-7
CDR3: CASSQDPPGQIYEQYF
DNA: TGCGCCAGCAGCCAAGATCCCCCAGGACAGATCTACGAGCAGTACTTC

size: -
length: 14
V: TRBV7-7
D: TRBD2
J: TRBJ2-2
CDR3: CASGGGSNTGELFF
DNA: TGTGCCAGCGGCGGGGGATCCAACACCGGGGAGCTGTTTTTT

size: -
length: 16
V: TRBV7-8
D: -
J: TRBJ2-1
CDR3: CASSPQRLRSYNEQFF
DNA: TGTGCCAGCAGCCCCCAGAGGCTGCGCTCCTACAATGAGCAGTTCTTC

size: -
length: 11
V: TRBV29-1
D: -
J: TRBJ1-2
CDR3: CSGDFYYGYTF
DNA: TGCAGCGGGGACTTTTACTATGGCTACACCTTC

size: once
length: 14
V: TRBV9
D: -
J: TRBJ2-2
CDR3: CASSPRQNTGELFF
DNA: TGTGCCAGCAGCCCTAGACAGAACACCGGGGAGCTGTTTTTT

size: once
length: 15
V: TRBV28
D: -
J: TRBJ1-5
CDR3: CASSPKGNSNQPQHF
DNA: TGTGCCAGCAGCCCGAAGGGAAATAGCAATCAGCCCCAGCATTTT

size: -
length: 13
V: TRBV6-1
D: TRBD1
J: TRBJ2-1
CDR3: CASSEQRGREQFF
DNA: TGTGCCAGCAGTGAACAAAGGGGGCGAGAGCAGTTCTTC

size: -
length: 15
V: TRBV28
D: TRBD1
J: TRBJ1-5
CDR3: CASSYLQGGNQPQHF
DNA: TGTGCCAGCAGTTATCTACAGGGGGGCAATCAGCCCCAGCATTTT

size: -
length: 13
V: TRBV28
D: -
J: TRBJ1-1
CDR3: CASSLGGSTEAFF
DNA: TGTGCCAGCAGTTTAGGAGGGTCCACTGAAGCTTTCTTT

size: -
length: 16
V: TRBV7-8
D: -
J: TRBJ2-7
CDR3: CASSNGPSDSSYEQYF
DNA: TGTGCCAGCAGCAACGGACCCAGCGACAGCTCCTACGAGCAGTACTTC

size: -
length: 14
V: TRBV10-2
D: -
J: TRBJ2-1
CDR3: CASSESGLANEQFF
DNA: TGCGCCAGCAGTGAGTCAGGCCTAGCCAATGAGCAGTTCTTC

size: -
length: 15
V: TRBV5-6
D: TRBD2
J: TRBJ2-1
CDR3: CASMAGGSPYNEQFF
DNA: TGTGCCAGCATGGCGGGGGGATCCCCCTACAATGAGCAGTTCTTC

size: -
length: 13
V: TRBV30
D: -
J: TRBJ1-1
CDR3: CAWSADTNTEAFF
DNA: TGTGCCTGGAGTGCGGACACGAACACTGAAGCTTTCTTT

size: -
length: 15
V: TRBV7-9
D: TRBD1
J: TRBJ2-7
CDR3: CASSPRQGRHYEQYF
DNA: TGTGCCAGCAGCCCCCGACAGGGGAGGCACTACGAGCAGTACTTC

size: -
length: 15
V: TRBV2
D: TRBD2
J: TRBJ2-3
CDR3: CASRRESSATDTQYF
DNA: TGTGCCAGCAGGCGGGAGTCTAGCGCCACAGATACGCAGTATTTT

size: once
length: 16
V: TRBV9
D: TRBD2
J: TRBJ2-5
CDR3: CASSPSPGLAQETQYF
DNA: TGTGCCAGCAGCCCGAGCCCGGGACTAGCCCAAGAGACCCAGTACTTC

size: -
length: 16
V: TRBV10-3
D: TRBD1
J: TRBJ2-2
CDR3: CAISESDREDTGELFF
DNA: TGTGCCATCAGTGAGTCGGACAGGGAAGACACCGGGGAGCTGTTTTTT

size: few
length: 13
V: TRBV5-1
D: -
J: TRBJ1-1
CDR3: CASSLDARVGAFF
DNA: TGCGCCAGCAGCTTGGACGCCAGGGTAGGAGCTTTCTTT

size: -
length: 13
V: TRBV7-2
D: -
J: TRBJ1-2
CDR3: CASSSYNNYGYTF
DNA: TGTGCCAGCAGCTCCTACAACAACTATGGCTACACCTTC

size: -
length: 16
V: TRBV4-3
D: -
J: TRBJ2-2
CDR3: CASSQGGGPRKGELFF
DNA: TGCGCCAGCAGCCAAGGGGGGGGGCCCAGGAAAGGGGAGCTGTTTTTT

size: -
length: 12
V: TRBV2
D: -
J: TRBJ1-1
CDR3: CASRYMNTEAFF
DNA: TGTGCCAGCAGGTACATGAACACTGAAGCTTTCTTT

size: few
length: 16
V: TRBV18
D: -
J: TRBJ1-5
CDR3: CASSPGGRLGEQPQHF
DNA: TGTGCCAGCTCCCCAGGTGGGCGGCTGGGTGAACAGCCCCAGCATTTT